This TCR beta chain was documented in a study of shared clonotypes between healthy human individuals (dated by TCRdb to the early 2020s). The study in broad terms: The cohort included three men and a couple of women between 18 and 49 years of age. To increase sequencing depth and limit assay-specific biases, TCR repertoire library preparation and sequencing were carried out by different laboratories using diverse techniques. The study deeply sequenced blood TCR repertoires of five healthy adults to estimate repertoire size and the extent of clonotype sharing between individuals. Per donor, three plates each were used for CD4 naive and CD4 memory, two for CD8 naive, and one for CD8 memory. Leukapheresis yielded between about 0.94 and 9 billion PBMCs per donor.

Using the deep immunoSEQ assay, TCR CDR3 regions were amplified from genomic DNA by multiplex PCR. Genomic DNA extracted from each cell subset was distributed evenly over all wells of several immunoSEQ 96-well plates, and each plate served as one replicate. Each replicate PCR for sorted subsets received about 210 ng genomic DNA, equal to tens of thousands of T cell genomes. Purified libraries were measured with a Qubit 3.0 fluorometer, size-checked on a Bioanalyzer 2100, and measured again with the KAPA Library Quantification kit. Every immunoSEQ 96-well plate was sequenced on a dedicated single-read 150-cycle Illumina NextSeq 550 flow cell. Regarding the original processing steps: The immunoSEQ output contained only junctional sequences without quality scores, so filtering could not match that applied to full-length reads. Sequences were annotated with PyIR, a Python wrapper for IgBLAST v1.9, using IMGT germline references to assign V/J genes and CDR3. Reads were removed for weak V/J assignments (E-value above 1e-6), missing CDR3, stop codons, out-of-frame junctions, or ambiguous translated residues. V3J clonotypes were defined as sequences sharing an identical inferred V gene, J gene, and CDR3 amino acid sequence. Percentage overlap between repertoires was computed as shared unique clonotypes divided by the size of the smaller repertoire. Three approaches were used to assess repertoire richness: RTK rarefaction, the Chao1 estimator, and Recon v2.1 estimates of unobserved clonotypes. Generation probabilities for all TCRbeta clonotypes obtained by the gDNA method from a handful of donors were computed using OLGA. TCRdb limited this immuneACCESS table to in-frame rearrangements with V and J called. A share of clones is missing; checked studies link under half to unresolved V genes, and the rest is unexplained. Clonal size and the V and J genes are those of that table, whereas D and trimming came from the DNA. For this sample the table gives roughly 1,500,000 clones, of which 98% were detected only once. Clones ranked in the top ten supply about 0.42% of the sample.

Taken from cysteine to phenylalanine, the CDR3 has 14 residues. The sequence is cut down to CDR3 DNA, 42 bases in frame from base 1. The germline ends are 6 bases apart after V is trimmed by 3 bases and J by 0 bases. The germline V gene (reference sequence) sets CDR1 to LNHDA and CDR2 to SQIVND. General study outcomes and caveats: Pairwise subsampling indicated that sequencing depth was expected to affect the degree of clonotype sharing among donors. The genetic and exposure-history diversity represented was limited by the small number of donors. Compared with non-shared clonotypes, clonotypes shared by all four sorted-subset donors had higher generation probabilities. When four donors were compared, the shared fraction of clonotypes was 5% to 6.5% for naive CD4, less than 4% for naive CD8, 2% to 2.5% for memory CD4, and 0.35% to 0.4% for memory CD8. Incomplete sequencing was indicated by rarefaction of sorted-subset datasets, despite the large sequencing depth. Only blood was sampled, and tissue TCR repertoires likely differ from those in blood. Naive subsets generally had larger estimated clonotype richness than memory subsets.

As to this clone: There is no known antigen for this receptor. No base quality information exists; no much larger clone differs at one position.

Healthy HIV-negative adults with no recently reported acute infections or vaccinations were included as donors. Only Caucasian adults living in Nashville, Tennessee, USA were represented among the donors. CD4+ T cells were enriched by magnetic negative selection; naive cells were then positively selected on CD45RA, and the negative fraction formed the memory subset. After blood collection by leukapheresis, PBMCs were isolated using Ficoll-Histopaque density gradient centrifugation and then cryopreserved in the vapor phase of liquid nitrogen. Analytical flow cytometry was used to check the purity and quantity of every magnetically sorted T cell population. Genomic DNA was isolated from every sorted fraction and measured by UV absorbance on a Nanodrop 2000c.

The sequence was obtained from a man aged 30-40 years in good health. The V gene is TRBV19 and the J gene is TRBJ2-1; confidence is insufficient to name the D gene. The sequenced sample consisted of naive CD4+ T cells sorted from blood. Sample cell subset or site, as interpreted from the label and publication: CD45RA+ positively selected. The CDR3 has the sequence CASSISPSYNEQFF. The sequence in DNA is TGTGCCAGTAGTATCTCCCCCTCCTACAATGAGCAGTTCTTC. Full variable domain (CDR3 extended with the reference TRBV19 and TRBJ2-1 proteins): DGGITQSPKYLFRKEGQNVTLSCEQNLNHDAMYWYRQDPGQGLRLIYYSQIVNDFQKGDIAEGYSVSREKKESFPLTVTSAQKNPTAFYLCASSISPSYNEQFFGPGTRLTVL.